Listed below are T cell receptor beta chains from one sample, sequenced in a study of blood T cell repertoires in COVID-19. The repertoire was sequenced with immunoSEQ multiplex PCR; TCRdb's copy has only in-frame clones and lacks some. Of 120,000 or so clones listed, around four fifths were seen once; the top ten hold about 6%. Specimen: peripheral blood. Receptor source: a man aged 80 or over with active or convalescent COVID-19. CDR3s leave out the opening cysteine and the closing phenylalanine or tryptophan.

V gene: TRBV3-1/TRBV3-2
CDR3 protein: ASSQNEVDNSPLH

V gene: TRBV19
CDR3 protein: ASSIKGGGEQPQH

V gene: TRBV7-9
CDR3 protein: ASSLHGGDNSPLH

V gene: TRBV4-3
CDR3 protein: ASSQARRVGEQY

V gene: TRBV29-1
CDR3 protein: SGGQGTYEQY

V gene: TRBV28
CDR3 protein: ASSVGNQPQH

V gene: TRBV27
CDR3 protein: ASSLSLYNEQF

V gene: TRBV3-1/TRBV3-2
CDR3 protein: ASSQARLIGTGRETQY

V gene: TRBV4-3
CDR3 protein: ASSPGTASGNTIY

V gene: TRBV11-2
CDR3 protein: ASSSGTGSTGELF

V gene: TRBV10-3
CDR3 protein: AISEQDFLNTEAF

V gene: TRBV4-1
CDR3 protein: ASSPRKDGNFNEQY

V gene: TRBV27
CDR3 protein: ASSRAGTGPSKGNQPQH

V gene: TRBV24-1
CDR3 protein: ATSDPDRAGELF

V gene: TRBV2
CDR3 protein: ASREDREKNGYT

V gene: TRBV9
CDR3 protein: ASSAGLGGGLDEQY

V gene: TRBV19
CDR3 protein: ASSMITGNANYGYT

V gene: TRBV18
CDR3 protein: ASSPDILIGYT

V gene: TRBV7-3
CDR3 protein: ASSLTGGTYTEAF